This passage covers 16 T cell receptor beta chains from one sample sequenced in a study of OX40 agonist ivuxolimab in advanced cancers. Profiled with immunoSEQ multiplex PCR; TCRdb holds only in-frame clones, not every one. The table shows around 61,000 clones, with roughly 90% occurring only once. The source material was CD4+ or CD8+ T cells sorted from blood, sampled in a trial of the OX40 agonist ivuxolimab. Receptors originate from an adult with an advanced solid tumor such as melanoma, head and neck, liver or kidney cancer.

CDR3 region: CASDPVGVGYNEQFF. CDR3 DNA sequence: TGTGCCAGCGACCCCGTAGGGGTAGGATACAATGAGCAGTTCTTC. The chain employs TRBV6-6 and TRBJ2-1; D may be TRBD1 (5 bases). There are 15 residues in the CDR3. The germline CDR1 and CDR2 sequences are MNHNY and SVGAGI (reference sequence). V lost 8 bases and J 4 bases, leaving 18 bases between the germline ends.

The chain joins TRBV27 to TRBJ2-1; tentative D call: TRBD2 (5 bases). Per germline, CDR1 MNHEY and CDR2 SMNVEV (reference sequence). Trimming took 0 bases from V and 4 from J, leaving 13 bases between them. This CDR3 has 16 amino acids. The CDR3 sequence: CASSLSWTPVYNEQFF. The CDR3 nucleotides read TGTGCCAGCAGTTTATCTTGGACTCCGGTATACAATGAGCAGTTCTTC.

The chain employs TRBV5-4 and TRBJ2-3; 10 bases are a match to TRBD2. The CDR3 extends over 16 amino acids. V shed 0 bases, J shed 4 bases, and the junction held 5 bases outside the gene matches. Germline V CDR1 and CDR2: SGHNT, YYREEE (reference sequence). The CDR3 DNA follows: TGTGCCAGCAGCTTGGATCCTAGCGGGAGCCCAGATACGCAGTATTTT. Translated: CASSLDPSGSPDTQYF.

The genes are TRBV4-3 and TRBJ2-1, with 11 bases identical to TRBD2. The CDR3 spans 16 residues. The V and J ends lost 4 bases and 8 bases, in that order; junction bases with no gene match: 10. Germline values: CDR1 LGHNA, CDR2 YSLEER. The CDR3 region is CASSRILAGEKDEQFF. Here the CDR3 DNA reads TGCGCCAGCAGCCGCATACTAGCGGGAGAAAAGGATGAGCAGTTCTTC.

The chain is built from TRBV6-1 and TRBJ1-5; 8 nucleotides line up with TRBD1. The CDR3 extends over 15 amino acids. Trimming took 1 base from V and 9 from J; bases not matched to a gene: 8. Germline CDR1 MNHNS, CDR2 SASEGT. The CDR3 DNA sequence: TGTGCCAGCAGTGAAGTTGGGACAGGTTGGCCGCCCCAGCATTTT. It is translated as CASSEVGTGWPPQHF.

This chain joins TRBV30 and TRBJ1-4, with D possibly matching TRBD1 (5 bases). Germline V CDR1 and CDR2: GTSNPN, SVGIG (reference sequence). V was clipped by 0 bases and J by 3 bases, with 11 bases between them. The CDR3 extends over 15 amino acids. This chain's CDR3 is CAWSVLGGSNEKLFF. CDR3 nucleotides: TGTGCCTGGAGTGTACTTGGGGGATCTAATGAAAAACTGTTTTTT.

This CDR3 is CASSQASGGYNEQFF. The DNA of the CDR3 is TGCGCCAGCAGCCAAGCTAGCGGGGGGTACAATGAGCAGTTCTTC. The chain combines TRBV4-3 with TRBJ2-1; TRBD2 matches at 11 bases. From germline, CDR1 is LGHNA and CDR2 YSLEER. V shed 1 base and J 4 bases; nucleotides not matched to a gene: 0. This CDR3 spans 15 amino acids.

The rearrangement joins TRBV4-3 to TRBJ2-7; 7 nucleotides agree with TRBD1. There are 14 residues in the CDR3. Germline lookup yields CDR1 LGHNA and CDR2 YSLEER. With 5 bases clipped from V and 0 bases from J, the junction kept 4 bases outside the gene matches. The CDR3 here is CASSFRDSSYEQYF. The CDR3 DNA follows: TGCGCCAGCAGCTTCCGGGACAGCTCCTACGAGCAGTACTTC.

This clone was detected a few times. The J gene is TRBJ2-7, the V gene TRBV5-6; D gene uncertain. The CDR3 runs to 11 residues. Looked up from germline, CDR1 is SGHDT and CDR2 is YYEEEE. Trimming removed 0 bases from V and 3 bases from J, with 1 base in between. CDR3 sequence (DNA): TGTGCCAGCAGCTTGGGCTACGAGCAGTACTTC. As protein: CASSLGYEQYF.

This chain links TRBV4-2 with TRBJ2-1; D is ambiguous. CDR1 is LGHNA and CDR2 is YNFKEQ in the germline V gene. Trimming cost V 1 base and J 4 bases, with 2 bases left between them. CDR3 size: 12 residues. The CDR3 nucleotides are TGTGCCAGCAGCCAAGGATACAATGAGCAGTTCTTC. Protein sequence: CASSQGYNEQFF.

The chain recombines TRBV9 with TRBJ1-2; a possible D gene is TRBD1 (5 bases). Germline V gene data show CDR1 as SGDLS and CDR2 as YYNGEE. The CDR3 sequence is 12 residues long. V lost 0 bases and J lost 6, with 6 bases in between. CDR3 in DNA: TGTGCCAGCAGCGTAGGGGGGGATGGCTACACCTTC. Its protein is CASSVGGDGYTF.

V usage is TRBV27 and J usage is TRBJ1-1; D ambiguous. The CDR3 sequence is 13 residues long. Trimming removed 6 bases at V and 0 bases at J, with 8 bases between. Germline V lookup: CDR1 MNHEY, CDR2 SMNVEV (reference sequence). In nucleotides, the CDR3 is TGTGCCAGCAGGCAGATGATGAACACTGAAGCTTTCTTT. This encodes CASRQMMNTEAFF.

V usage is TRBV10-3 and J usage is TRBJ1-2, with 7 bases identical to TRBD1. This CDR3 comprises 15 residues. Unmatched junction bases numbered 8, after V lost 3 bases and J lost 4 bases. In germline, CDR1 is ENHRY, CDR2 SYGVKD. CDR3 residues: CAISERGNRGYGYTF. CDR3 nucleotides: TGTGCCATCAGTGAACGAGGGAACAGGGGCTATGGCTACACCTTC.

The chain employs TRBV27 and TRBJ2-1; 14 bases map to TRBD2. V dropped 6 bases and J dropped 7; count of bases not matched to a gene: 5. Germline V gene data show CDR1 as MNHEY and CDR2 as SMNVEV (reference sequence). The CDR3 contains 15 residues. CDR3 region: CASSPGTSGSNEQFF. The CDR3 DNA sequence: TGTGCCAGCAGCCCCGGGACTAGCGGGAGTAATGAGCAGTTCTTC.

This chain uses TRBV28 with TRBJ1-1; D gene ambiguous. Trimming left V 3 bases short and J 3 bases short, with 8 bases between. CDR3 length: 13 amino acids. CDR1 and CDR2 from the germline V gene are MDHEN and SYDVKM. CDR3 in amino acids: CASSLNRDTEAFF. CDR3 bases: TGTGCCAGCAGTTTGAATAGGGACACTGAAGCTTTCTTT.

CDR3 sequence reads: CASSLSSTRPSPEAFF. The CDR3 DNA reads as TGTGCCAGCAGTTTATCTAGCACACGGCCGTCGCCTGAAGCTTTCTTT. This chain links TRBV28 with TRBJ1-1, with no clear D. The CDR3 length is 16 residues. With 1 base removed from V and 6 bases from J, the gap between germline ends came to 18 bases. Germline assignment: CDR1 MDHEN and CDR2 SYDVKM. Complete variable domain (other parts from reference TRBV28 and TRBJ1-1): DVKVTQSSRYLVKRTGEKVFLECVQDMDHENMFWYRQDPGLGLRLIYFSYDVKMKEKGDIPEGYSVSREKKERFSLILESASTNQTSMYLCASSLSSTRPSPEAFFGQGTRLTVV.